What follows are 31 T cell receptor beta chains derived from one specimen sequenced in a study of cytomegalovirus exposure and HLA in healthy donors. Sequencing was performed with immunoSEQ multiplex PCR; in TCRdb, only in-frame clones are kept and a portion is missing. The table shows about 120,000 clones, with about nine tenths occurring only once. The sample consisted of PBMCs. All receptors come from a man between 18 and 29 years old in good health and CMV-seropositive.

The V and J genes are TRBV10-3 and TRBJ2-5; 8 bases align to TRBD1. Trimming at V came to 3 bases and at J to 3 bases, leaving 3 bases not matched to a gene. In germline, CDR1 is ENHRY, CDR2 SYGVKD. This CDR3 region has 14 residues. DNA of the CDR3: TGTGCCATCAGTGACAGGGGGCGAGAAGAGACCCAGTACTTC. Amino acid sequence: CAISDRGREETQYF.

The sample holds one count of this clone. The V and J genes are TRBV5-7 and TRBJ2-7, with TRBD1 identical over 11 bases. TRBV5-7 is an ORF for which the function is uncertain. Germline trimming cut 3 bases from V and 3 bases from J; bases unmatched to any gene: 5. This CDR3 has 15 amino acids. CDR3 coding DNA: TGTGCCAGCAGCTCCCGGACAGGGGGCTGCTACGAGCAGTACTTC. Translation gives CASSSRTGGCYEQYF.

This rearrangement joins TRBV6-1 to TRBJ2-7, with D perhaps matching TRBD2 (6 bases). Trimming removed 4 bases from V and 7 bases from J, with 14 bases in between. In germline, CDR1 is MNHNS, CDR2 SASEGT. The CDR3 contains 13 residues. The CDR3 DNA reads as TGTGCCAGCAGTGGGCAGGGTGCGGGGGAGCAGTACTTC. Translating it yields CASSGQGAGEQYF.

V is TRBV18 and J is TRBJ1-5; D is uncertain. This CDR3 comprises 14 residues. The germline CDR1 and CDR2 sequences are KGHSH and LQKENI. V was cut by 6 bases and J by 7 bases, with 16 bases left in between. CDR3 region: CASSPSRDGQPQHF. CDR3 bases: TGTGCCAGCTCCCCGTCGAGGGATGGACAGCCCCAGCATTTT.

V gene TRBV2 combines with J gene TRBJ2-7, with D possibly TRBD2 on 6 matching bases. CDR1 SNHLY and CDR2 FYNNEI come from the germline V gene. The CDR3 covers 14 residues. Trimming pared 2 bases from V and 5 bases from J, leaving 13 bases between. CDR3 sequence reads: CASSERYGGDEQYF. CDR3 in DNA: TGTGCCAGCAGTGAAAGATACGGGGGAGACGAGCAGTACTTC.

CDR3 residues: CASSAGTGALGYGYTF. The CDR3 DNA is TGTGCCAGCAGCGCCGGGACAGGGGCCCTCGGCTATGGCTACACCTTC. The gene calls are TRBV5-6 and TRBJ1-2; TRBD1 aligns across 10 bases. This CDR3 has 16 residues. Germline-derived CDR1 and CDR2 are SGHDT and YYEEEE. Losses at the gene ends were 4 bases for V and 4 bases for J; bases not matched to a gene: 10.

This chain joins TRBV5-6 and TRBJ2-1; the match to TRBD1 covers 10 bases. The V segment lost 5 bases and the J segment 8 bases; nucleotides outside the gene matches: 7. Germline V gene data show CDR1 as SGHDT and CDR2 as YYEEEE. The CDR3 has 14 residues. The chain's CDR3 is CASSSGTGVHEQFF. In DNA form, the CDR3 reads TGTGCCAGCAGTTCCGGGACAGGGGTCCATGAGCAGTTCTTC.

The sample holds one count of this clone. CDR3 in DNA: TGCGCCAGCAGCCAAGGGGTTAGCGGGGGAAGCCCCGAGCAGTACTTC. Its translation is CASSQGVSGGSPEQYF. The V gene is TRBV4-1, the J gene TRBJ2-7; 9 positions match TRBD2. V lost 1 base and J lost 6; bases outside the gene matches: 10. Germline CDR1 is MGHRA and CDR2 is YSYEKL. The length of the CDR3 is 16 residues.

Only a few counts were recorded for this clone. V gene TRBV19 combines with J gene TRBJ1-5; TRBD1 aligns across 8 bases. V shed 5 bases, J shed 4 bases, and the junction held 7 bases outside the gene matches. The CDR3 spans 15 residues. CDR1 and CDR2 from the germline V gene are LNHDA and SQIVND (reference sequence). The CDR3 sequence is CASSPRTGQNQPQHF. The CDR3 nucleotides are TGTGCCAGTAGTCCCCGGACAGGGCAAAATCAGCCCCAGCATTTT. The entire variable domain, with the rest obtained from reference TRBV19 and TRBJ1-5, is as follows: DGGITQSPKYLFRKEGQNVTLSCEQNLNHDAMYWYRQDPGQGLRLIYYSQIVNDFQKGDIAEGYSVSREKKESFPLTVTSAQKNPTAFYLCASSPRTGQNQPQHFGDGTRLSIL.

The gene calls are TRBV5-4 and TRBJ2-2; 9 bases map to TRBD2. This CDR3 has 16 amino acids. The V and J ends lost 4 bases and 2 bases, in that order; junction bases with no gene match: 6. Germline loops: CDR1 SGHNT, CDR2 YYREEE (reference sequence). This chain's CDR3 is CASSPRRGGNTGELFF. The CDR3 nucleotides are TGTGCCAGCAGCCCCCGGCGGGGGGGTAACACCGGGGAGCTGTTTTTT.

The CDR3 DNA sequence: TGTGCCAGCAGCTTGACAGGTACCTCTGGAAACACCATATATTTT. Translated, it gives CASSLTGTSGNTIYF. V and J are TRBV7-2 and TRBJ1-3, with a weak D call TRBD1 (6 bases). The CDR3 loop spans 15 amino acids. CDR1 SGHTA and CDR2 FQGNSA come from the germline V gene. Trimming took off 3 bases at V and 0 bases at J, with 9 bases between the two ends.

The chain has TRBV6-1 and TRBJ1-1; no definite D call. This CDR3 contains 14 residues. With 5 bases removed from V and 1 base from J, the gap between germline ends came to 11 bases. Germline V gene lookup returns CDR1 MNHNS and CDR2 SASEGT. As DNA, the CDR3 is TGTGCCAGCAGTAAACTGACTGAGAACACTGAAGCTTTCTTT. It specifies CASSKLTENTEAFF.

This chain connects TRBV6-6 to TRBJ1-2; D may be TRBD1 (5 bases). This CDR3 comprises 13 residues. Trimming took 8 bases from V and 4 from J, leaving 14 bases between them. Per germline, CDR1 MNHNY and CDR2 SVGAGI (reference sequence). The CDR3 spells CASGGADRYGYTF. The CDR3 DNA follows: TGTGCCAGCGGAGGGGCGGACCGCTATGGCTACACCTTC.

The chain links TRBV12-5 to TRBJ1-5, with a possible D match to TRBD1 (6 bases). There are 14 residues in the CDR3. V was trimmed by 5 bases and J by 2 bases, leaving 10 bases between them. In germline, CDR1 is LGHNT, CDR2 FRNRAP. The CDR3 nucleotides read TGTGCTAGTGGTGGGGACACCCGCAATCAGCCCCAGCATTTT. Translation gives CASGGDTRNQPQHF.

This chain uses TRBV7-9 with TRBJ1-1, with TRBD1 identical over 9 bases. This CDR3 comprises 16 residues. Per the germline V gene, CDR1 is SEHNR and CDR2 is FQNEAQ (reference sequence). V gave up 1 base and J gave up 5 bases; unmatched junction bases: 8. DNA of the CDR3: TGTGCCAGCAGCTTAGGGGAGGACAGGGGCGGGACTGAAGCTTTCTTT. Encoded protein: CASSLGEDRGGTEAFF.

The chain combines TRBV5-5 with TRBJ1-5; unclear D gene. Trimming removed 0 bases from V and 1 base from J, with 8 bases in between. Germline loops: CDR1 SGHKS, CDR2 YYEKEE (reference sequence). The CDR3 extends over 15 amino acids. In DNA, the CDR3 is TGTGCCAGCAGCTTGGTTCCGGGAAGCAATCAGCCCCAGCATTTT. The encoded protein is CASSLVPGSNQPQHF.

The chain is built from TRBV9 and TRBJ2-7; D gene uncertain. CDR3 length: 11 amino acids. V lost 4 bases and J lost 3, with 5 bases in between. Germline CDR1 and CDR2: SGDLS and YYNGEE. CDR3 in amino acids: CASSSLYEQYF. CDR3 sequence (DNA): TGTGCCAGCAGCTCCCTCTACGAGCAGTACTTC. Filled out from reference TRBV9 and TRBJ2-7, the complete variable domain reads DSGVTQTPKHLITATGQRVTLRCSPRSGDLSVYWYQQSLDQGLQFLIQYYNGEERAKGNILERFSAQQFPDLHSELNLSSLELGDSALYFCASSSLYEQYFGPGTRLTVT.

V and J are TRBV4-2 and TRBJ1-3; D uncertain. CDR1 LGHNA and CDR2 YNFKEQ come from the germline V gene. Trimming stripped 0 bases from V and 0 bases from J, with 6 bases between. The CDR3 length is 15 residues. The CDR3 DNA sequence: TGTGCCAGCAGCCAAGAAGAGGGCTCTGGAAACACCATATATTTT. Translated: CASSQEEGSGNTIYF.

The gene calls are TRBV10-3 and TRBJ1-4, with D unclear. This CDR3 region has 14 residues. V was cut by 6 bases and J by 8 bases, with 16 bases left in between. CDR1 ENHRY and CDR2 SYGVKD come from the germline V gene. CDR3 nucleotides: TGTGCCATCAGACCTGGAGGACCGGGGGAAAAACTGTTTTTT. The encoded protein is CAIRPGGPGEKLFF.

The J gene is TRBJ1-1, the V gene TRBV29-1; D might be TRBD1 (6 bases). The CDR3 spans 13 residues. From germline, CDR1 is SQVTM and CDR2 ANQGSEA. Trimming shortened V by 4 bases and J by 4 bases, and 13 bases separated the two germline ends. The CDR3 region is CSVARQAVTEAFF. In DNA, the CDR3 is TGCAGCGTTGCCCGACAGGCGGTCACTGAAGCTTTCTTT.

This sequence joins TRBV14 and TRBJ2-5, with 8 bases matching TRBD2. The CDR3 has 16 residues. V lost 1 base, J lost 4 bases, and 8 bases stayed unmatched. Germline-derived CDR1 and CDR2 are SGHDN and FVKESK. CDR3 nucleotides: TGTGCCAGCAGCCAAGTAGCGGGGAAAGCCGGAGAGACCCAGTACTTC. Translated: CASSQVAGKAGETQYF.

V gene TRBV7-6 combines with J gene TRBJ2-1; 7 nucleotides agree with TRBD1. Trimming took 5 bases from V and 7 from J; bases not matched to a gene: 8. CDR1 and CDR2 from the germline V gene are SGHVS and FNYEAQ. The CDR3 totals 14 residues. The CDR3 DNA follows: TGTGCCAGCAGCCGGACAGGCCGCCGAAATGAGCAGTTCTTC. Residues: CASSRTGRRNEQFF.

This chain connects TRBV6-1 to TRBJ1-2, with D tentatively TRBD1 (6 bases). V was shortened by 6 bases and J by 6 bases, with 14 bases between the two germline ends. Germline lookup yields CDR1 MNHNS and CDR2 SASEGT. The CDR3 extends over 13 amino acids. CDR3 amino acids: CASRGVAGDGYTF. The CDR3 bases are TGTGCCAGCAGGGGCGTGGCAGGGGATGGCTACACCTTC.

This chain links TRBV25-1 with TRBJ1-6; 8 positions agree with TRBD1. V gave up 7 bases and J gave up 5 bases; unmatched junction bases: 10. CDR3 size: 16 residues. In germline, CDR1 is MGHDK, CDR2 SYGVNS. CDR3 in amino acids: CASTYSGTGNNSPLHF. The DNA of the CDR3 is TGTGCCAGCACCTACTCCGGGACAGGAAATAATTCACCCCTCCACTTT.

This clone was observed a single time. This sequence joins TRBV28 and TRBJ1-5, with D perhaps TRBD1 (6 bases). The length of the CDR3 is 14 residues. Germline CDR1 reads MDHEN; CDR2 reads SYDVKM. Trimming removed 5 bases from V and 3 bases from J, with 11 bases in between. CDR3 in amino acids: CASSRTENNQPQHF. In nucleotides, the CDR3 is TGTGCCAGCAGTCGGACAGAAAACAATCAGCCCCAGCATTTT.

The V gene is TRBV6-6, the J gene TRBJ2-1; D is undetermined. CDR1 and CDR2 from the germline V gene are MNHNY and SVGAGI (reference sequence). The CDR3 has 16 residues. Trimming pared 2 bases from V and 0 bases from J, leaving 11 bases between. In nucleotides, the CDR3 is TGTGCCAGCAGTTACATTGTCAGTCACTCCTACAATGAGCAGTTCTTC. Amino acid sequence: CASSYIVSHSYNEQFF.

This clone was seen once. This chain joins TRBV27 and TRBJ2-7; 12 bases line up with TRBD2. V trimming: 9 bases; J trimming: 2 bases; junction bases outside the gene matches: 5. The germline V gene encodes CDR1 MNHEY and CDR2 SMNVEV (reference sequence). This CDR3 has 14 residues. The CDR3 DNA sequence: TGTGCCAGTTCTCTAGCGGGGGGGACCTACGAGCAGTACTTC. Its translation: CASSLAGGTYEQYF.

The chain links TRBV12-5 to TRBJ1-4; TRBD1 aligns across 7 bases. Germline V gene sequence: CDR1 LGHNT, CDR2 FRNRAP. The V segment lost 5 bases and the J segment 6 bases; nucleotides outside the gene matches: 12. The CDR3 runs to 16 residues. The CDR3 loop is CASGPRSGGGDEKLFF. DNA for the CDR3: TGTGCTAGTGGTCCCCGAAGTGGAGGGGGCGATGAAAAACTGTTTTTT.

The chain carries TRBV5-6 and TRBJ2-3; 10 bases map to TRBD2. Unmatched junction bases numbered 10, after V lost 0 bases and J lost 6 bases. The CDR3 contains 17 residues. Germline CDR1 reads SGHDT; CDR2 reads YYEEEE. The CDR3 DNA is TGTGCCAGCAGCTTGGCCCGAGCGGGGGGGCCAGGTGATACGCAGTATTTT. It translates to CASSLARAGGPGDTQYF.

The chain joins TRBV19 to TRBJ2-7; D may be TRBD2 (5 bases). V lost 8 bases and J 4 bases, leaving 21 bases between the germline ends. Germline CDR1 and CDR2: LNHDA and SQIVND (reference sequence). The CDR3 extends over 15 amino acids. Here the CDR3 reads CASSFAGMPPYEQYF. The DNA of the CDR3 is TGTGCCAGTTCTTTCGCGGGCATGCCTCCATACGAGCAGTACTTC.

This clone was detected a few times. The rearrangement links TRBV2 to TRBJ1-6, with no clear D. In germline, CDR1 is SNHLY, CDR2 FYNNEI. The germline V and J ends were trimmed by 6 bases and 5 bases, with 8 bases remaining between them. The CDR3 totals 13 residues. The CDR3 sequence: CASRRVDNSPLHF. For the CDR3, the DNA is TGTGCCAGCAGGCGGGTAGATAATTCACCCCTCCACTTT.